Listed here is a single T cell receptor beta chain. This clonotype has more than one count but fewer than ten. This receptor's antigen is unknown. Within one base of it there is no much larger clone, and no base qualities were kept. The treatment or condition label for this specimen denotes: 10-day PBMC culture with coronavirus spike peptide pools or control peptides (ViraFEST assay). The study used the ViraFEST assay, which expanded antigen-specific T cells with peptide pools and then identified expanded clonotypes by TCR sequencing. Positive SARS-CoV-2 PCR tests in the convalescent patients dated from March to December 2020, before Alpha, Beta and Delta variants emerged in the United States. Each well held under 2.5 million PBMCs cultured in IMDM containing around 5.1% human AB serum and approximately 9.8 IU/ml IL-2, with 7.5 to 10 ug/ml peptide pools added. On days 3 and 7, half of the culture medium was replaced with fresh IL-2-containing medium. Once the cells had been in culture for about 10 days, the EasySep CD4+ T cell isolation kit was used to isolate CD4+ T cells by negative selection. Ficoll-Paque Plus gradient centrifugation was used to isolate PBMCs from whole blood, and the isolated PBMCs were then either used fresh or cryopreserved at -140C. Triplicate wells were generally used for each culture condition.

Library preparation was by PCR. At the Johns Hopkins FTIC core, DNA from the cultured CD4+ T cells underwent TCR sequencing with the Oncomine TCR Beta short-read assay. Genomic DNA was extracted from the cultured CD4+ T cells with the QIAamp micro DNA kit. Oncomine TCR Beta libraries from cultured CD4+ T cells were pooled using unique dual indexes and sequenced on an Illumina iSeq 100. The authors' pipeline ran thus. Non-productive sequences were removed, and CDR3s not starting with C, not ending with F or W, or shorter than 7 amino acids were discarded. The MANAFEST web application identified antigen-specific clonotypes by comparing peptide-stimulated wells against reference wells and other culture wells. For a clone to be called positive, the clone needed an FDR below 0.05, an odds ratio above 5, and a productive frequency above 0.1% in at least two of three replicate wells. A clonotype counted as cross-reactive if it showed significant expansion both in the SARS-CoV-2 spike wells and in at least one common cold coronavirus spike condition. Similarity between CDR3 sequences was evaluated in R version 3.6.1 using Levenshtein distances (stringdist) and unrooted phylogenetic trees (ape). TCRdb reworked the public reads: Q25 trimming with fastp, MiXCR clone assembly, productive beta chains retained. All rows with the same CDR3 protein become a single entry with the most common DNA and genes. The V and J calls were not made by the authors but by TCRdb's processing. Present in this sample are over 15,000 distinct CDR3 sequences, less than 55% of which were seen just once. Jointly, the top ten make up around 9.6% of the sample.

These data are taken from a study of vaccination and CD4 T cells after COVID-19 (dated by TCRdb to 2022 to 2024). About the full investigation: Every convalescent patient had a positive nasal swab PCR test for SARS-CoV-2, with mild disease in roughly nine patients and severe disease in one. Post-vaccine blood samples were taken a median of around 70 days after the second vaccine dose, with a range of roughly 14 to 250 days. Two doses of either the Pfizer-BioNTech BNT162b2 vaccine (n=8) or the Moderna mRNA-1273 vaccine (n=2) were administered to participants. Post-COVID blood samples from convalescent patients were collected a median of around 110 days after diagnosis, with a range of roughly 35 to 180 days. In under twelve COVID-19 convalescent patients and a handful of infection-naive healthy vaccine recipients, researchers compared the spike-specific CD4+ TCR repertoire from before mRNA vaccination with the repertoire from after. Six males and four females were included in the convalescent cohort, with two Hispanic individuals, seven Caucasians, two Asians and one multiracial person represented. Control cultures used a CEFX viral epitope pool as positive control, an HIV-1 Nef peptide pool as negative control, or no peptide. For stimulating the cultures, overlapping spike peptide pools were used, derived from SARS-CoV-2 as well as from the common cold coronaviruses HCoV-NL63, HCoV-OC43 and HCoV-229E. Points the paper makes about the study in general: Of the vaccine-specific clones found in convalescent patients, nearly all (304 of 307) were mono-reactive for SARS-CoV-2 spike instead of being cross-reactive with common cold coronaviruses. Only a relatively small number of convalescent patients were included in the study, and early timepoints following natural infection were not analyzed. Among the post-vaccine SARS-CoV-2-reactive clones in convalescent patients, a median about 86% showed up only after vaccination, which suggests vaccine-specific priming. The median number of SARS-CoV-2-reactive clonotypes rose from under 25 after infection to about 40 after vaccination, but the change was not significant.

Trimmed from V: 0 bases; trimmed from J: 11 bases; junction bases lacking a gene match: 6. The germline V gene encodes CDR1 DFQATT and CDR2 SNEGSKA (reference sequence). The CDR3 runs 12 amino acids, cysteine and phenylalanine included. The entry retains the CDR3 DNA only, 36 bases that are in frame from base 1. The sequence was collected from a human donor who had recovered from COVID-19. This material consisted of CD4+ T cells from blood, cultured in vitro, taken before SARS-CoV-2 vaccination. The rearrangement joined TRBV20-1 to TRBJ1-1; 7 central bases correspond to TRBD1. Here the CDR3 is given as CSARDQTGEAFF. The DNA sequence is TGCAGTGCTAGAGACCAAACAGGGGAGGCTTTCTTT.